This T cell receptor (beta chain) was profiled in a study of shared clonotypes between healthy human individuals. The study, taken as a whole, reports: The authors sampled blood alone, and tissue repertoires likely differ. Naive subsets typically showed greater estimated richness than memory subsets.

Trimming removed 4 bases at V and 8 bases at J, with 14 bases between. Germline loops: CDR1 MNHNS, CDR2 SASEGT. The CDR3 spans 13 residues. This clone has just one count. Its antigen remains unknown. Those who donated, Caucasian adults without exception, all lived in Nashville, Tennessee. Sequencing was performed with immunoSEQ multiplex PCR; in TCRdb, only in-frame clones are kept and a portion is missing. The sample includes about 2.4 million clones, around 94% of them seen just once. The chain combines TRBV6-1 with TRBJ1-1; D may be TRBD1 (6 bases). The sequencing sample was made of naive CD4+ T cells sorted from blood. Indicated subset: CD45RA+ positively selected. This TCR was sampled from a young man in good health. CDR3 protein: CASSAPGTQEAFF. In nucleotides, the CDR3 is TGTGCCAGCAGTGCTCCCGGGACACAAGAAGCTTTCTTT.